The 4 T cell receptor beta chains below were found in one sample sequenced in a study of Ad26.COV2.S vaccination and SARS-CoV-2 variants. This table comes from immunoSEQ multiplex PCR, and its TCRdb copy is limited to in-frame clones, with some not included. In the table there are under 600,000 clones, 80% to 90% of which are singletons. Treatment indicated: about 20 received Ad26.COV2.S at low or high dose, single or two shots; 5 received placebo; per-sample allocation not given. On day 63 after the first injection, vaccine and placebo recipients gave samples. The starting material was peripheral blood, obtained in a trial of Ad26.COV2.S vaccine versus placebo. The receptors were gathered from a person between 18 and 59 years old who received the Ad26.COV2.S COVID-19 vaccine or a placebo.

A single count supports this clone. The chain couples TRBV13 to TRBJ2-5, with 8 positions matching TRBD2. This CDR3 is 15 amino acids long. The germline gives CDR1 PRHDT, CDR2 FYEKMQ (reference sequence). J lost 1 base, V lost 0 bases, and 1 base had no gene match. The chain's CDR3 is CASSLGLAGQETQYF. DNA for the CDR3: TGTGCCAGCAGCTTAGGCCTAGCGGGCCAAGAGACCCAGTACTTC.

V and J are TRBV12-3 or TRBV12-4 and TRBJ1-1; no clear D. The length of the CDR3 is 13 residues. V lost 2 bases, J lost 8 bases, and 12 bases lay in between. In DNA form, the CDR3 reads TGTGCCAGCAGTTTATCAGTCCTGCGGGAAGCTTTCTTT. Protein product: CASSLSVLREAFF.

The CDR3 DNA sequence: TGTGCCAGCAGTTTGGGCCCCCCCGGGACTAGCGGCTACAATGAGCAGTTCTTC. It is translated as CASSLGPPGTSGYNEQFF. The V and J genes are TRBV28 and TRBJ2-1, with 11 bases that match TRBD2. V was clipped by 3 bases and J by 3 bases; unmatched bases: 10. From germline, CDR1 is MDHEN and CDR2 SYDVKM. This CDR3 spans 18 amino acids.

V is TRBV19 and J is TRBJ2-1, with a possible D match to TRBD1 (5 bases). Trimming stripped 5 bases from V and 4 bases from J, with 15 bases between. The CDR3 extends over 15 amino acids. Germline CDR1 LNHDA, CDR2 SQIVND (reference sequence). CDR3 bases: TGTGCCAGTAGTCGTGGTCAGGGTAGGTACAATGAGCAGTTCTTC. Amino acid sequence: CASSRGQGRYNEQFF.